A single sample is the source of the 31 T cell receptor beta chains below, sequenced in a study of control samples from healthy donors and cancer patients. Profiling relied on immunoSEQ multiplex PCR, and the TCRdb table lists in-frame clones only, not all of them. The sample yields over 110,000 clones, roughly 92% seen once. The source material was blood. These receptors originate from a man aged 25 to 40 in good health.

This clone came up once. The chain uses TRBV9 and TRBJ2-7; 8 bases are a match to TRBD1. The CDR3 loop spans 12 amino acids. The germline CDR1 and CDR2 sequences are SGDLS and YYNGEE. J lost 9 bases, V lost 3 bases, and 5 bases had no gene match. The CDR3, as DNA: TGTGCCAGCAGCGATTCAGGGGGCTTGCAGTACTTC. Translating gives CASSDSGGLQYF.

The chain couples TRBV28 to TRBJ1-5; perhaps TRBD1 as D (5 bases). Germline V gene sequence: CDR1 MDHEN, CDR2 SYDVKM. The CDR3 is made up of 15 amino acids. Trimming cost V 3 bases and J 4 bases, with 13 bases left between them. This CDR3 reads CASSLRQGENQPQHF. As DNA, the CDR3 is TGTGCCAGCAGTTTGAGGCAGGGCGAGAATCAGCCCCAGCATTTT. The full variable domain, rest sourced from reference TRBV28 and TRBJ1-5, is DVKVTQSSRYLVKRTGEKVFLECVQDMDHENMFWYRQDPGLGLRLIYFSYDVKMKEKGDIPEGYSVSREKKERFSLILESASTNQTSMYLCASSLRQGENQPQHFGDGTRLSIL.

This clone was observed a few times. The chain links TRBV10-1 to TRBJ2-1, with no clear D. The CDR3 is made up of 14 amino acids. Germline-derived CDR1 and CDR2 are WNHNN and SYGVQD (reference sequence). V lost 0 bases, J lost 4 bases, and 7 bases lay in between. CDR3 in DNA: TGCGCCAGCAGTGAGTCTACAGATTACAATGAGCAGTTCTTC. It encodes CASSESTDYNEQFF.

V usage is TRBV18 and J usage is TRBJ1-1; a possible D gene is TRBD1 (5 bases). CDR3 size: 15 residues. V gave up 3 bases and J gave up 10 bases, with 21 bases separating them. CDR1 is KGHSH, CDR2 LQKENI, per germline. The CDR3 loop is CASSPQRTLEIGAFF. The CDR3 DNA follows: TGTGCCAGCTCACCCCAACGGACACTGGAAATTGGAGCTTTCTTT.

The rearrangement links TRBV28 to TRBJ1-1, with D unclear. The CDR3 covers 14 residues. Germline CDR1 MDHEN, CDR2 SYDVKM. V was clipped by 3 bases and J by 0 bases, with 8 bases between them. CDR3 sequence (DNA): TGTGCCAGCAGTTTCGTACTGGTGAACACTGAAGCTTTCTTT. This codes for CASSFVLVNTEAFF.

This chain connects TRBV6-5 to TRBJ2-4; the D is unclear. Germline V gives CDR1 MNHEY, CDR2 SVGAGI. This CDR3 is 13 amino acids long. Trimming cost V 2 bases and J 8 bases, with 10 bases left between them. The CDR3, as DNA: TGTGCCAGCAGTTACGGTGCAGCCGACATTCAGTACTTC. This gives the protein CASSYGAADIQYF.

The chain combines TRBV25-1 with TRBJ2-3; 7 positions agree with TRBD2. Germline V gene sequence: CDR1 MGHDK, CDR2 SYGVNS. This CDR3 has 14 residues. The V and J ends lost 5 bases and 1 base, in that order; junction bases with no gene match: 3. The CDR3 here is CASSSTSGTDTQYF. DNA of the CDR3: TGTGCCAGCAGTAGTACTAGCGGCACAGATACGCAGTATTTT.

This chain uses TRBV4-1 with TRBJ2-1; possible D gene TRBD1, 5 bases. The CDR3 covers 19 residues. Trimming cost V 4 bases and J 0 bases, with 22 bases left between them. The germline CDR1 and CDR2 sequences are MGHRA and YSYEKL. CDR3 amino acids: CASSPRGLTAMGSYNEQFF. The CDR3, as DNA: TGCGCCAGCAGCCCCCGCGGATTGACAGCGATGGGCTCCTACAATGAGCAGTTCTTC.

V usage is TRBV2 and J usage is TRBJ2-7; D may match TRBD1 or TRBD2 (5 bases each). CDR3 length equals 14 residues. Trimming shortened V by 9 bases and J by 6 bases, and 21 bases separated the two germline ends. Germline CDR1 is SNHLY and CDR2 is FYNNEI. For the CDR3, the DNA is TGTGCCAGTATCAGGGAGAATGTTAAGGGCGAGCAGTACTTC. It codes for CASIRENVKGEQYF.

The V and J genes are TRBV18 and TRBJ2-5, with 10 nucleotides matching TRBD2. Germline V gene sequence: CDR1 KGHSH, CDR2 LQKENI. The CDR3 is made up of 15 amino acids. The V segment lost 5 bases and the J segment 3 bases; nucleotides outside the gene matches: 6. The CDR3 is CASSSWTSGEETQYF. CDR3 nucleotide sequence: TGTGCCAGCTCATCCTGGACTAGCGGTGAAGAGACCCAGTACTTC.

This chain uses TRBV28 with TRBJ1-3; TRBD1 is a possible D gene (5 bases). The germline gives CDR1 MDHEN, CDR2 SYDVKM. With 4 bases removed from V and 4 bases from J, the gap between germline ends came to 20 bases. The CDR3 spans 17 residues. CDR3 bases: TGTGCCAGCAGTTCACCTTTATTGGGGCTACGAGGAAACACCATATATTTT. This gives the protein CASSSPLLGLRGNTIYF.

The V call is TRBV5-1, the J call TRBJ1-6; no clear D. Between the trimmed V and J ends, which lost 10 bases and 0 bases, there was a span of 5 bases. Germline V gene data show CDR1 as SGHRS and CDR2 as YFSETQ. The CDR3 covers 12 residues. The CDR3 protein is CASSSYNSPLHF. CDR3 DNA sequence: TGCGCCTCCAGCTCCTATAATTCACCCCTCCACTTT.

J is TRBJ1-2 and V is TRBV2; D is undetermined. The CDR3 is made up of 15 amino acids. Germline CDR1 SNHLY, CDR2 FYNNEI. V lost 8 bases and J lost 5, with 21 bases in between. The CDR3 nucleotides read TGTGCCAGCGTATCTGGGGAGGGTTTAGTGTATGGCTACACCTTC. Translating it yields CASVSGEGLVYGYTF.

The CDR3 loop reads CASSLWSQGNTGELFF. In DNA form, the CDR3 reads TGTGCCAGCAGTTTATGGTCCCAGGGAAACACCGGGGAGCTGTTTTTT. The V and J genes are TRBV28 and TRBJ2-2, with a weak D call TRBD1 (5 bases). With 0 bases removed from V and 2 bases from J, the gap between germline ends came to 10 bases. Germline CDR1 is MDHEN and CDR2 is SYDVKM. The length of the CDR3 is 16 residues.

The gene calls are TRBV5-1 and TRBJ2-7; D unresolved. Germline V CDR1 and CDR2: SGHRS, YFSETQ. The CDR3 spans 15 residues. V lost 4 bases to trimming and J lost 2 bases, with 16 bases between them. CDR3 coding DNA: TGCGCCAGCAGCCACAACAGTTTAGGCACCTACGAGCAGTACTTC. As protein: CASSHNSLGTYEQYF.

The chain has TRBV9 and TRBJ2-1; 7 bases align to TRBD2. Germline V CDR1 and CDR2: SGDLS, YYNGEE. The length of the CDR3 is 17 residues. J gave up 2 bases and V 0 bases, and 8 bases lay outside the gene matches. The DNA for the CDR3 is TGTGCCAGCAGCGTAGTTGGGGCGGGAGCGGCCTACAATGAGCAGTTCTTC. It specifies CASSVVGAGAAYNEQFF. The full variable domain, with the rest looked up from reference TRBV9 and TRBJ2-1, is DSGVTQTPKHLITATGQRVTLRCSPRSGDLSVYWYQQSLDQGLQFLIQYYNGEERAKGNILERFSAQQFPDLHSELNLSSLELGDSALYFCASSVVGAGAAYNEQFFGPGTRLTVL.

The chain has TRBV6-1 and TRBJ1-1, with 8 nucleotides matching TRBD1. The J segment lost 7 bases and the V segment lost 3 bases, leaving 4 bases of the junction unmatched. This CDR3 contains 13 residues. CDR1 and CDR2 from the germline V gene are MNHNS and SASEGT. In DNA form, the CDR3 reads TGTGCCAGCAGTGACAGGGGGCCTGATGAAGCTTTCTTT. It codes for CASSDRGPDEAFF.

The chain is built from TRBV15 and TRBJ2-1, with D perhaps matching TRBD2 (5 bases). This CDR3 has 15 residues. Germline CDR1 and CDR2: LNHNV and YYDKDF (reference sequence). Trimming cost V 0 bases and J 8 bases, with 14 bases left between them. The chain's CDR3 is CATSRDPTGSHEQFF. The CDR3 region has the DNA TGTGCCACCAGCAGAGATCCCACGGGGAGTCATGAGCAGTTCTTC.

The chain employs TRBV5-5 and TRBJ1-6; D is unresolved. Germline CDR1 reads SGHKS; CDR2 reads YYEKEE (reference sequence). This CDR3 comprises 15 residues. Between the trimmed V and J ends, which lost 3 bases and 9 bases, there was a span of 16 bases. CDR3 protein: CASSSRTGELSPLHF. CDR3 in DNA: TGTGCCAGCAGCTCTCGGACTGGAGAGCTTTCACCCCTCCACTTT. The full variable domain, its missing parts supplied by reference TRBV5-5 and TRBJ1-6, is DAGVTQSPTHLIKTRGQQVTLRCSPISGHKSVSWYQQVLGQGPQFIFQYYEKEERGRGNFPDRFSARQFPNYSSELNVNALLLGDSALYLCASSSRTGELSPLHFGNGTRLTVT.

The chain joins TRBV27 to TRBJ2-2, with D maybe TRBD1 (5 bases). Germline CDR1 is MNHEY and CDR2 is SMNVEV (reference sequence). V was pared by 5 bases and J by 3 bases, with 16 bases between. The CDR3 is 16 residues long. The DNA of the CDR3 is TGTGCCAGCAGTCCCTTTAAGGGGCCTCACACCGGGGAGCTGTTTTTT. This translates into CASSPFKGPHTGELFF.

The chain joins TRBV28 to TRBJ1-1; TRBD1 aligns across 8 bases. The length of the CDR3 is 15 residues. In germline, CDR1 is MDHEN, CDR2 SYDVKM. The V segment lost 5 bases and the J segment 1 base; nucleotides outside the gene matches: 6. The CDR3, as DNA: TGTGCCAGCAGTAATAGACAGGGGAAGAACACTGAAGCTTTCTTT. This sequence encodes CASSNRQGKNTEAFF.

The chain carries TRBV19 and TRBJ1-1; no definite D call. Per germline, CDR1 LNHDA and CDR2 SQIVND (reference sequence). This CDR3 contains 13 residues. The V end was cut by 7 bases, the J end by 1 base, with 10 bases between. DNA of the CDR3: TGTGCCAGTACTTGGGTTGGGAACACTGAAGCTTTCTTT. It encodes CASTWVGNTEAFF.

The chain carries TRBV5-1 and TRBJ2-3; D unclear. CDR3 length equals 14 residues. Germline V lookup: CDR1 SGHRS, CDR2 YFSETQ. Trimming cost V 0 bases and J 6 bases, with 11 bases left between them. The CDR3 is CASSLEKGPDTQYF. The CDR3 nucleotides read TGCGCCAGCAGCTTGGAGAAGGGCCCGGATACGCAGTATTTT.

V usage is TRBV14 and J usage is TRBJ1-1, with D perhaps matching TRBD1 (5 bases). Deletions cut 2 bases from V and 11 bases from J, with 21 bases between. Germline CDR1 and CDR2: SGHDN and FVKESK. This CDR3 has 15 amino acids. CDR3 amino acids: CASSQQRTTGVEAFF. The CDR3 coding sequence is TGTGCCAGCAGCCAACAACGAACAACAGGCGTTGAGGCTTTCTTT.

This chain uses TRBV9 with TRBJ1-2, with D unclear. The CDR3 loop spans 12 amino acids. The V gene's germline CDR1 is SGDLS and CDR2 YYNGEE. V lost 5 bases, J lost 5 bases, and 10 bases lay in between. In DNA form, the CDR3 reads TGTGCCAGCAGTCTAGCTTCATATGGCTACACCTTC. This encodes CASSLASYGYTF.

This chain joins TRBV19 and TRBJ1-3, with D possibly matching TRBD1 (6 bases). CDR3 size: 13 residues. Germline V gives CDR1 LNHDA, CDR2 SQIVND (reference sequence). The ends were cut back, 9 bases at V and 1 base at J, with 10 bases in the middle. The CDR3 DNA sequence: TGTGCCAGCGCCAGGGGATCTGGAAACACCATATATTTT. It codes for CASARGSGNTIYF.

This clone came up a few times. The chain couples TRBV5-4 to TRBJ2-1; 8 bases map to TRBD2. Germline lookup yields CDR1 SGHNT and CDR2 YYREEE (reference sequence). J was trimmed by 0 bases and V by 3 bases; bases with no gene match: 5. This CDR3 region has 16 residues. The CDR3 loop is CASSSKTSGSYNEQFF. The CDR3 DNA follows: TGTGCCAGCAGCTCCAAAACTAGCGGCTCCTACAATGAGCAGTTCTTC.

In this sample, this clone turned up a few times. The V and J genes are TRBV30 and TRBJ1-6, with D perhaps matching TRBD1 (5 bases). The CDR3 loop spans 13 amino acids. V gave up 3 bases and J gave up 5 bases, with 8 bases separating them. CDR1 is GTSNPN, CDR2 SVGIG, per germline (reference sequence). As DNA, the CDR3 is TGTGCCTGGAGCTTGGGGGATAATTCACCCCTCCACTTT. It is translated as CAWSLGDNSPLHF.

The chain joins TRBV6-1 to TRBJ2-4; the match to TRBD2 covers 7 bases. This CDR3 comprises 15 residues. CDR1 is MNHNS and CDR2 is SASEGT in the germline V gene. The ends lost 2 bases at V and 9 bases at J; junction bases unmatched: 10. As DNA, the CDR3 is TGTGCCAGCAGTGAATTAGCTAGCGGAGGGGCCATTCAGTACTTC. Translating it yields CASSELASGGAIQYF.

The V gene is TRBV19, the J gene TRBJ2-7, with D tentatively TRBD1 (6 bases). The germline V gene has CDR1 LNHDA and CDR2 SQIVND (reference sequence). The ends were cut back, 7 bases at V and 3 bases at J, with 13 bases in the middle. The CDR3 is made up of 13 amino acids. In DNA form, the CDR3 reads TGTGCCAGTAATGGGGGCTTGAGCTACGAGCAGTACTTC. Translation gives CASNGGLSYEQYF.

J is TRBJ1-1 and V is TRBV6-6; D may be TRBD1 (5 bases). The CDR3 is 13 amino acids. Trimming pared 6 bases from V and 2 bases from J, leaving 10 bases between. Germline V CDR1 and CDR2: MNHNY, SVGAGI (reference sequence). In DNA form, the CDR3 reads TGTGCCAGCAGCCAGACAGTTAACACTGAAGCTTTCTTT. Translated, it gives CASSQTVNTEAFF.